The 10 T cell receptor beta chains listed next were all sequenced from one sample in a study of cytomegalovirus exposure and HLA in healthy donors. With 60 Vbeta and 13 Jbeta primers, the PCR was carried out. Libraries were prepared by immunoSEQ multiplex PCR; TCRdb keeps only in-frame clonotypes and omits some of them. The sample shows roughly 160,000 clones, around 77% of them seen only once. Sequenced: PBMCs. These receptors were collected from a woman between 25 and 40 years old in good health and CMV-seronegative.

This clone was recorded a few times. The chain carries TRBV4-3 and TRBJ2-7, with a possible D match to TRBD1 (5 bases). The V end was cut by 1 base, the J end by 0 bases, with 7 bases between. Germline assignment: CDR1 LGHNA and CDR2 YSLEER. This CDR3 spans 14 amino acids. The CDR3 sequence is CASSQVQGSYEQYF. The CDR3 bases are TGCGCCAGCAGCCAAGTGCAGGGCTCCTACGAGCAGTACTTC.

J is TRBJ2-7 and V is TRBV7-9; 12 bases map to TRBD1. The CDR3 has 16 residues. V lost 0 bases, J lost 7 bases, and 7 bases stayed unmatched. Germline values: CDR1 SEHNR, CDR2 FQNEAQ (reference sequence). The CDR3 sequence: CASSLARRDRGREQYF. The CDR3 bases are TGTGCCAGCAGCTTAGCGCGAAGGGACAGGGGGCGTGAGCAGTACTTC.

The genes are TRBV5-4 and TRBJ2-2, with 10 bases aligning to TRBD1. Germline V lookup: CDR1 SGHNT, CDR2 YYREEE (reference sequence). Germline trimming cut 5 bases from V and 3 bases from J; bases unmatched to any gene: 10. The CDR3 is 17 amino acids. The CDR3 nucleotides read TGTGCCAGCAGAGTTCGACAGGGGGCGGAGGACACCGGGGAGCTGTTTTTT. Amino acids: CASRVRQGAEDTGELFF.

This clone was seen only once. The V gene is TRBV7-3, the J gene TRBJ2-5; weak D call: TRBD2 (6 bases). The CDR3 is 15 residues long. Germline V gene data show CDR1 as SGHTA and CDR2 as FQGTGA. V gave up 2 bases and J gave up 5 bases, with 15 bases separating them. Here the CDR3 reads CASSLGGAYKETQYF. The CDR3 DNA reads TGTGCCAGCAGCTTAGGAGGGGCTTATAAGGAGACCCAGTACTTC.

The CDR3 region is CSLKRDSYNEQFF. The CDR3 coding sequence is TGCAGCCTCAAGCGGGACTCCTACAATGAGCAGTTCTTC. The J gene is TRBJ2-1, the V gene TRBV29-1; 7 bases map to TRBD2. J lost 0 bases, V lost 8 bases, and 4 bases had no gene match. Per the germline V gene, CDR1 is SQVTM and CDR2 is ANQGSEA. This CDR3 is 13 amino acids long.

This clone has a handful of counts. The chain is built from TRBV6-5 and TRBJ1-1, with no clear D. The CDR3 is made up of 13 amino acids. Looked up from germline, CDR1 is MNHEY and CDR2 is SVGAGI. Trimming stripped 6 bases from V and 3 bases from J, with 11 bases between. In DNA, the CDR3 is TGTGCCAGCAGCGGGTACCGTGACACTGAAGCTTTCTTT. Translated: CASSGYRDTEAFF.

The chain combines TRBV9 with TRBJ1-2; D unresolved. Trimming pared 0 bases from V and 6 bases from J, leaving 9 bases between. The germline V gene encodes CDR1 SGDLS and CDR2 YYNGEE. CDR3 length equals 13 residues. The CDR3 region is CASSVGPLDGYTF. Here the CDR3 DNA reads TGTGCCAGCAGCGTAGGGCCCCTGGATGGCTACACCTTC.

The rearrangement links TRBV18 to TRBJ2-7; 7 bases map to TRBD1. Germline CDR1 and CDR2: KGHSH and LQKENI. The V and J ends lost 3 bases and 3 bases, in that order; junction bases with no gene match: 5. This CDR3 has 14 residues. CDR3 sequence reads: CASSPQGVGYEQYF. The CDR3 DNA sequence: TGTGCCAGCTCACCCCAGGGGGTCGGCTACGAGCAGTACTTC. Based on the CDR3 plus reference TRBV18 and TRBJ2-7, the full variable domain is NAGVMQNPRHLVRRRGQEARLRCSPMKGHSHVYWYRQLPEEGLKFMVYLQKENIIDESGMPKERFSAEFPKEGPSILRIQQVVRGDSAAYFCASSPQGVGYEQYFGPGTRLTVT.

The V gene is TRBV7-9, the J gene TRBJ1-2; no clear D. Germline CDR1 SEHNR, CDR2 FQNEAQ (reference sequence). The CDR3 is made up of 13 amino acids. Trimming left V 5 bases short and J 7 bases short, with 14 bases between. The CDR3 nucleotides are TGTGCCAGCAGCCTCCCTGGCTCGGGTGGCTACACCTTC. Amino acids: CASSLPGSGGYTF.

The rearrangement uses TRBV28 and TRBJ1-1; D gene unclear. This CDR3 has 16 residues. Trimming removed 6 bases at V and 6 bases at J, with 23 bases between. Germline lookup yields CDR1 MDHEN and CDR2 SYDVKM. The CDR3 DNA follows: TGTGCCAGCAGCCTGGGTCATCCGGAGGGTCTCCCTGAAGCTTTCTTT. It encodes CASSLGHPEGLPEAFF.